The 14 T cell receptor beta chains in this list originate from one sample, sequenced in a study of tumor T cells in aggressive B-cell lymphoma (dated by TCRdb to 2016 to 2017). Receptor amplification or capture employed the immunoSEQ multiplex PCR assay. TCRdb provides this immuneACCESS table in a form limited to in-frame rearrangements. Some clones are lacking; in checked studies, under half of them reflect an unresolved V gene, and why the rest are absent is not known. The sample data list several thousand clones, and 70% to 90% of these were observed just once. Of the sample, around 3.5% falls within the top ten clones. The source material was tumor tissue. These receptors all stem from an adult with diffuse large B cell lymphoma.

This clone was recorded once. The chain recombines TRBV9 with TRBJ2-7, with D hard to call. Germline CDR1 is SGDLS and CDR2 is YYNGEE. CDR3 length: 14 residues. V was trimmed by 0 bases and J by 2 bases, leaving 9 bases between them. The CDR3, as DNA: TGTGCCAGCAGCGTAGACCTGGGCACCTACGAGCAGTACTTC. Translated, it gives CASSVDLGTYEQYF.

The V and J genes are TRBV9 and TRBJ1-2; D remains unclear. The CDR3 runs to 12 residues. Looked up from germline, CDR1 is SGDLS and CDR2 is YYNGEE. Trimming shortened V by 2 bases and J by 8 bases, and 10 bases separated the two germline ends. In nucleotides, the CDR3 is TGTGCCAGCAGCGTGGACGCGGGAGGCTACACCTTC. Encoded protein: CASSVDAGGYTF.

The V and J genes are TRBV4-3 and TRBJ2-5; tentative D call: TRBD2 (7 bases). V lost 0 bases and J 5 bases, leaving 16 bases between the germline ends. Germline V lookup: CDR1 LGHNA, CDR2 YSLEER. The CDR3 has 16 residues. In DNA form, the CDR3 reads TGCGCCAGCAGCCAAGAGTGGGGGGGCGCCACTGAGACCCAGTACTTC. Translation: CASSQEWGGATETQYF.

This clone was recorded only once. This chain connects TRBV7-2 to TRBJ2-7, with 12 positions matching TRBD1. This CDR3 is 14 amino acids long. Germline lookup yields CDR1 SGHTA and CDR2 FQGNSA. Trimming at V came to 5 bases and at J to 7 bases, leaving 6 bases not matched to a gene. CDR3 amino acids: CASSPGQGAYEQYF. The CDR3, as DNA: TGTGCCAGCAGCCCGGGACAGGGGGCGTATGAGCAGTACTTC. Combining the CDR3 with reference TRBV7-2 and TRBJ2-7 gives the whole variable domain GAGVSQSPSNKVTEKGKDVELRCDPISGHTALYWYRQSLGQGLEFLIYFQGNSAPDKSGLPSDRFSAERTGGSVSTLTIQRTQQEDSAVYLCASSPGQGAYEQYFGPGTRLTVT.

This chain joins TRBV7-3 and TRBJ2-1, with 9 bases that match TRBD2. The V gene's germline CDR1 is SGHTA and CDR2 FQGTGA. The CDR3 sequence is 17 residues long. With V trimmed by 1 base and J by 3 bases, 7 bases remained unmatched. CDR3 coding DNA: TGTGCCAGCAGCTTAATCGGGCGGGGGGGTAACTACAATGAGCAGTTCTTC. Its translation: CASSLIGRGGNYNEQFF.

This rearrangement joins TRBV6-5 to TRBJ1-4, with 10 bases that match TRBD1. There are 16 residues in the CDR3. V shed 2 bases and J 11 bases; nucleotides not matched to a gene: 11. Per the germline V gene, CDR1 is MNHEY and CDR2 is SVGAGI. CDR3 nucleotide sequence: TGTGCCAGCAGTTACGACGCCGGGACAGGGGTACAGAAACTGTTTTTT. Translating it yields CASSYDAGTGVQKLFF.

This clone has only a few counts. V and J are TRBV5-1 and TRBJ1-1, with TRBD1 as a possible D gene (5 bases). Germline V gives CDR1 SGHRS, CDR2 YFSETQ. The V end lost 0 bases, the J end lost 4 bases, and 13 bases lay between the germline ends. CDR3 length: 15 residues. The CDR3 protein is CASSLAQGIGTEAFF. In nucleotides, the CDR3 is TGCGCCAGCAGCTTGGCCCAGGGCATAGGCACTGAAGCTTTCTTT.

Concerning this clone itself: Other DNA sequences in the sample encode the same CDR3. The chain employs TRBV20-1 and TRBJ2-7; no firm D call. V lost 2 bases and J lost 4, with 6 bases in between. Germline CDR1 DFQATT, CDR2 SNEGSKA (reference sequence). CDR3 length: 11 residues. In DNA form, the CDR3 reads TGCAGTGCTAGACAGAATTACGAGCAGTACTTC. Translation gives CSARQNYEQYF.

This clone was observed a single time. The CDR3 DNA sequence: TGTGCCAGTAGTATAGATCTATCCGCCTACGAGCAGTACTTC. Encoded protein: CASSIDLSAYEQYF. This chain connects TRBV19 to TRBJ2-7; D remains unclear. Germline V gene data show CDR1 as LNHDA and CDR2 as SQIVND (reference sequence). The CDR3 spans 14 residues. Trimming shortened V by 0 bases and J by 2 bases, and 8 bases separated the two germline ends.

This chain links TRBV2 with TRBJ2-3, with TRBD2 matching over 10 bases. CDR3 length: 19 residues. V lost 5 bases to trimming and J lost 0 bases; unmatched junction nucleotides: 14. Looked up from germline, CDR1 is SNHLY and CDR2 is FYNNEI. The DNA of the CDR3 is TGTGCCAGCAGTCCAAGGGGTCATAGCGGGGGGCTAAGCACAGATACGCAGTATTTT. Protein product: CASSPRGHSGGLSTDTQYF.

This chain joins TRBV9 and TRBJ2-1, with TRBD1 identical over 9 bases. Trimming removed 2 bases from V and 8 bases from J; junction bases left unmatched: 11. This CDR3 has 16 amino acids. Germline assignment: CDR1 SGDLS and CDR2 YYNGEE. The DNA of the CDR3 is TGTGCCAGCAGCGTTCCTCCGGACAGGGGAATTTATGAGCAGTTCTTC. This codes for CASSVPPDRGIYEQFF.

The chain employs TRBV5-4 and TRBJ2-2, with 9 bases that match TRBD2. In germline, CDR1 is SGHNT, CDR2 YYREEE (reference sequence). The CDR3 contains 17 residues. V lost 1 base and J lost 1; bases outside the gene matches: 5. The CDR3 DNA reads as TGTGCCAGCAGCTTGTCGCGCGGGGGGGAGAACACCGGGGAGCTGTTTTTT. This codes for CASSLSRGGENTGELFF.

The V call is TRBV5-6, the J call TRBJ2-3, with D tentatively TRBD2 (5 bases). Germline CDR1 SGHDT, CDR2 YYEEEE. The CDR3 is 13 amino acids. Trimming shortened V by 4 bases and J by 4 bases, and 10 bases separated the two germline ends. The CDR3 DNA reads TGTGCCAGCAGCGGGAGCCCGTCAGATACGCAGTATTTT. Translating gives CASSGSPSDTQYF.

This rearrangement joins TRBV29-1 to TRBJ2-3; 12 nucleotides agree with TRBD2. The J segment lost 0 bases and the V segment lost 4 bases, leaving 5 bases of the junction unmatched. CDR1 and CDR2 from the germline V gene are SQVTM and ANQGSEA. This CDR3 has 16 amino acids. DNA of the CDR3: TGCAGCGTTGTGCTAGCGGGGGGGACTAGCACAGATACGCAGTATTTT. It is translated as CSVVLAGGTSTDTQYF.